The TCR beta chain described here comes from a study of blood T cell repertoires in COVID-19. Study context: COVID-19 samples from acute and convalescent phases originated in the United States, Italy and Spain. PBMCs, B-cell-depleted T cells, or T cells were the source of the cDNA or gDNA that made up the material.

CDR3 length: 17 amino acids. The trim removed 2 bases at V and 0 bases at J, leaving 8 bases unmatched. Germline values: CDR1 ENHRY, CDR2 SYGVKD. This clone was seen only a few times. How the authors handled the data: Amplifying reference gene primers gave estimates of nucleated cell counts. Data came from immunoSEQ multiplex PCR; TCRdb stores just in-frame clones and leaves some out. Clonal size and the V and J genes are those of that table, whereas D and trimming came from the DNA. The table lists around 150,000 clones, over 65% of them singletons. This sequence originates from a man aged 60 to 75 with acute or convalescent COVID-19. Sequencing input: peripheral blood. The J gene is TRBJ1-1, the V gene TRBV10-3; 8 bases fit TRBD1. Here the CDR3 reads CAISEVLDRALNTEAFF. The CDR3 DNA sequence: TGTGCCATCAGTGAGGTATTGGACAGGGCTTTGAACACTGAAGCTTTCTTT.